This TCR beta chain originates from a study of human versus mouse CDR3 diversity and MHC coevolution. Study details: Valid reads per sample ranged from roughly 5.5 x 10^6 to 1.7 x 10^7.

Measured with immunoSEQ multiplex PCR; TCRdb has only the in-frame clones, and not every one. The table lists about 77,000 clones, 85% to 95% of them singletons, with less than 0.19% in the top ten. The ends lost 2 bases at V and 6 bases at J; junction bases unmatched: 13. Per the germline V gene, CDR1 is SGHTA and CDR2 is FQGNSA. This CDR3 region has 17 residues. Study-level results: Human T cells were selected on six MHC II alleles.

With regard to this clone: The antigen is undetermined.

This TCR was recovered from a person aged 25 to 75 in good health. Source material: naive CD4+ T cells from blood. Subset given: CD45RO-negative CD62L-positive naive CD4 T cells. This chain joins TRBV7-2 and TRBJ2-5; 9 nucleotides match TRBD2. CDR3: CASSLLGLASRMKTQYF. Written as DNA, the CDR3 is TGTGCCAGCAGCTTACTCGGACTAGCGTCTAGAATGAAGACCCAGTACTTC.